By share, the clone carrying this TCR beta chain ranks as large. What it binds is not known. The data belong to a study of STAT5B mutations in CD4+ large granular lymphocyte leukemia. Turning to the study itself: Anti-CD4 microbead selection came after CD8+ cell depletion in cryopreserved samples. Study results and caveats: The clonality comparison with controls used just 6 or 7 CD4-sorted patient samples.

Patients had CD4+ T-LGLL, from Padova, Helsinki and Shinshu. Data came from immunoSEQ multiplex PCR; TCRdb stores just in-frame clones and leaves some out. The data show 4,500 to 6,000 clones, with around 77% seen just once and roughly 60% held by the top ten. Sequenced material: PBMCs. This sequence originates from an elderly man with CD4+ T-cell large granular lymphocyte leukemia.

The CDR3 DNA reads as TGTGCCAGCAGCACAGGGGGTAGGACTGAAGCTTTCTTT. Translating gives CASSTGGRTEAFF. The chain is built from TRBV9 and TRBJ1-1, with 8 bases that match TRBD1. Unmatched junction bases numbered 4, after V lost 4 bases and J lost 5 bases. CDR1 and CDR2 from the germline V gene are SGDLS and YYNGEE. The CDR3 is made up of 13 amino acids.